This TCR beta chain was sequenced in a study of blood T cell repertoires in COVID-19. Study as a whole: The study drew acute and convalescent COVID-19 samples from the United States, Italy and Spain. T cells, B-cell-depleted T cells, or PBMCs supplied cDNA or gDNA.

The V gene end was trimmed by 3 bases and the J gene end by 8 bases; junction bases not matched to a gene: 8. The CDR3 sequence is 15 residues long. The germline gives CDR1 LGHNA, CDR2 YSLEER. As handled by the study authors: Amplification from reference gene primers served as the basis for estimated nucleated cell counts. Here immunoSEQ multiplex PCR was the method, and the copy in TCRdb shows in-frame clones only, minus some. The V and J calls and clone size were taken over from that table, and D and trimming were inferred from the DNA. This sample has about 170,000 clones; roughly 81% occur once, and the top ten carry 7.5% to 8%.

What was sequenced was peripheral blood. The J gene is TRBJ2-1, the V gene TRBV4-3; TRBD1 aligns across 9 bases. The origin of this receptor is a man aged 35-49 years who had recovered from COVID-19. CDR3 coding DNA: TGCGCCAGCAGCCAGTACAGGGGGCTAAGCGATGAGCAGTTCTTC. This codes for CASSQYRGLSDEQFF.